The 20 T cell receptor beta chains below were found in one sample sequenced in a study of cytomegalovirus exposure and HLA in healthy donors. The primer mix had 60 Vbeta and 13 Jbeta primers. Profiling relied on immunoSEQ multiplex PCR, and the TCRdb table lists in-frame clones only, not all of them. Its listing shows some 34,000 clones. Sequencing was performed on PBMCs. Source of these receptors: a woman between 40 and 55 years old in good health and CMV-seropositive.

The chain combines TRBV28 with TRBJ1-2, with a tentative D call TRBD1 (5 bases). Between the trimmed V and J ends, which lost 4 bases and 5 bases, there was a span of 8 bases. The CDR3 sequence is 12 residues long. The germline CDR1 and CDR2 sequences are MDHEN and SYDVKM. In DNA form, the CDR3 reads TGTGCCAGCAGTTCAGGGTGGTATGGCTACACCTTC. It specifies CASSSGWYGYTF.

This chain connects TRBV28 to TRBJ2-5, with 9 bases aligning to TRBD2. The CDR3 has 14 residues. Trimming cost V 3 bases and J 4 bases; bases outside gene matches: 3. Per the germline V gene, CDR1 is MDHEN and CDR2 is SYDVKM. The CDR3 loop reads CASSFIAGAETQYF. CDR3 bases: TGTGCCAGCAGTTTTATAGCGGGAGCAGAGACCCAGTACTTC.

V usage is TRBV9 and J usage is TRBJ2-1; 7 nucleotides agree with TRBD2. V was pared by 3 bases and J by 5 bases, with 2 bases of the junction left unmatched. Germline V gene data show CDR1 as SGDLS and CDR2 as YYNGEE. This CDR3 has 13 residues. DNA of the CDR3: TGTGCCAGCAGCGCTCTAGCGGACAATGAGCAGTTCTTC. Translated: CASSALADNEQFF. The full variable domain, completed using reference TRBV9 and TRBJ2-1, is DSGVTQTPKHLITATGQRVTLRCSPRSGDLSVYWYQQSLDQGLQFLIQYYNGEERAKGNILERFSAQQFPDLHSELNLSSLELGDSALYFCASSALADNEQFFGPGTRLTVL.

The V call is TRBV5-6, the J call TRBJ2-7; TRBD1 agrees at 10 bases. The CDR3 sequence is 13 residues long. Losses at the gene ends were 5 bases for V and 5 bases for J; bases not matched to a gene: 4. The germline V gene encodes CDR1 SGHDT and CDR2 YYEEEE. CDR3 region: CASRVGQGDEQYF. CDR3 DNA sequence: TGTGCCAGCAGGGTTGGACAGGGGGACGAGCAGTACTTC.

CDR3: CASSLVAGGGVYEQYF. CDR3 in DNA: TGTGCCAGCAGCTTAGTAGCGGGGGGGGGAGTATACGAGCAGTACTTC. V usage is TRBV7-2 and J usage is TRBJ2-7; 11 nucleotides line up with TRBD2. V trimming: 1 base; J trimming: 4 bases; junction bases outside the gene matches: 6. This CDR3 is built from 16 residues. Germline V gene data show CDR1 as SGHTA and CDR2 as FQGNSA. Based on the CDR3 plus reference TRBV7-2 and TRBJ2-7, the full variable domain is GAGVSQSPSNKVTEKGKDVELRCDPISGHTALYWYRQSLGQGLEFLIYFQGNSAPDKSGLPSDRFSAERTGGSVSTLTIQRTQQEDSAVYLCASSLVAGGGVYEQYFGPGTRLTVT.

V is TRBV7-9 and J is TRBJ2-7; 7 bases align to TRBD1. With 6 bases clipped from V and 0 bases from J, the junction kept 5 bases outside the gene matches. This CDR3 has 14 residues. Germline V lookup: CDR1 SEHNR, CDR2 FQNEAQ (reference sequence). The CDR3 region has the DNA TGTGCCAGCAGTATACAGGGGAACTCCTACGAGCAGTACTTC. Translating gives CASSIQGNSYEQYF.

This chain connects TRBV21-1 to TRBJ2-1; TRBD2 reflects the table's D call only, with no check against the DNA. TRBV21-1 is tagged as a pseudogene. This CDR3 contains 16 residues. This CDR3 is CASSNHLAPFYNEQFF. The CDR3 coding sequence is TGTGCCAGCAGCAACCATCTAGCGCCTTTCTACAATGAGCAGTTCTTC.

The chain joins TRBV12-2 to TRBJ2-2; TRBD1 reflects the table's D call only, with no check against the DNA. TRBV12-2 is recorded as a pseudogene. The CDR3 is made up of 16 amino acids. The CDR3 DNA sequence: TGTGCAAGTCGCTTCTGGGCAGGGGAAAGAATCGGGGAGCTGTTTTTT. Amino acid sequence: CASRFWAGERIGELFF.

V usage is TRBV4-1 and J usage is TRBJ2-7; TRBD1 aligns across 8 bases. The CDR3 extends over 16 amino acids. The ends lost 3 bases at V and 3 bases at J; junction bases unmatched: 10. Germline assignment: CDR1 MGHRA and CDR2 YSYEKL. The CDR3 loop reads CASSQEGQGALYEQYF. CDR3 DNA: TGCGCCAGCAGCCAGGAGGGCCAGGGGGCCCTCTACGAGCAGTACTTC.

The genes are TRBV29-1 and TRBJ2-5, with no clear D. Germline lookup yields CDR1 SQVTM and CDR2 ANQGSEA. The CDR3 has 10 residues. Between the trimmed V and J ends, which lost 5 bases and 4 bases, there was a span of 5 bases. The CDR3 region has the DNA TGCAGCGTTTTAGCAGAGACCCAGTACTTC. Its protein product is CSVLAETQYF.

V and J are TRBV19 and TRBJ2-7, with 10 bases aligning to TRBD2. Germline CDR1 LNHDA, CDR2 SQIVND (reference sequence). The trim removed 5 bases at V and 2 bases at J, leaving 6 bases unmatched. This CDR3 has 15 residues. The CDR3 protein is CASSPRLAGPYEQYF. As DNA, the CDR3 is TGTGCCAGTAGTCCCCGACTAGCGGGTCCCTACGAGCAGTACTTC.

This chain uses TRBV28 with TRBJ2-7; 10 bases fit TRBD1. CDR1 and CDR2 (germline): MDHEN, SYDVKM. The CDR3 is 15 residues long. Trimming cost V 6 bases and J 4 bases; bases outside gene matches: 9. In DNA form, the CDR3 reads TGTGCCAGCAGAAATGCCGGGACAGGGGCGTACGAGCAGTACTTC. Translation gives CASRNAGTGAYEQYF.

Regarding this clone: Other nucleotide sequences from this sample produce the same CDR3. J is TRBJ2-7 and V is TRBV19; no reliable D call. Germline V gene sequence: CDR1 LNHDA, CDR2 SQIVND (reference sequence). This CDR3 contains 14 residues. Trimming cost V 1 base and J 5 bases, with 12 bases left between them. The CDR3 DNA sequence: TGTGCCAGTAGTATAGTCGGTAACTCGGACGAGCAGTACTTC. Its protein product is CASSIVGNSDEQYF. The full variable domain, completed using reference TRBV19 and TRBJ2-7, is DGGITQSPKYLFRKEGQNVTLSCEQNLNHDAMYWYRQDPGQGLRLIYYSQIVNDFQKGDIAEGYSVSREKKESFPLTVTSAQKNPTAFYLCASSIVGNSDEQYFGPGTRLTVT.

V and J are TRBV5-4 and TRBJ2-1; 7 nucleotides align to TRBD2. J lost 2 bases, V lost 3 bases, and 2 bases had no gene match. This CDR3 has 14 residues. Per the germline V gene, CDR1 is SGHNT and CDR2 is YYREEE (reference sequence). CDR3 sequence reads: CASSSSGTYNEQFF. CDR3 DNA sequence: TGTGCCAGCAGCTCAAGCGGGACCTACAATGAGCAGTTCTTC.

The chain combines TRBV7-9 with TRBJ2-1; 12 bases are shared with TRBD2. From germline, CDR1 is SEHNR and CDR2 FQNEAQ (reference sequence). CDR3 length: 16 amino acids. Trimming removed 1 base from V and 8 bases from J; junction bases left unmatched: 6. CDR3 coding DNA: TGTGCCAGCAGCTTAGTACTAGCGGGAGGAGGAGATGAGCAGTTCTTC. Translating gives CASSLVLAGGGDEQFF.

The rearrangement uses TRBV4-1 and TRBJ2-7, with 12 bases that match TRBD2. The length of the CDR3 is 18 residues. The V and J ends lost 1 base and 3 bases, in that order; junction bases with no gene match: 10. From germline, CDR1 is MGHRA and CDR2 YSYEKL. CDR3 loop: CASSQASGRALPDYEQYF. CDR3 in DNA: TGCGCCAGCAGCCAAGCTAGCGGGAGGGCCCTCCCCGACTACGAGCAGTACTTC.

The chain employs TRBV5-6 and TRBJ1-1; D is perhaps TRBD1 (6 bases). Trimming took off 4 bases at V and 1 base at J, with 14 bases between the two ends. The CDR3 has 15 residues. Germline V gene data show CDR1 as SGHDT and CDR2 as YYEEEE. CDR3 amino acids: CASSPPGQWNTEAFF. Written as DNA, the CDR3 is TGTGCCAGCAGCCCTCCGGGACAATGGAACACTGAAGCTTTCTTT.

The chain uses TRBV28 and TRBJ2-7; D gene unclear. Germline V gives CDR1 MDHEN, CDR2 SYDVKM. This CDR3 region has 17 residues. Trimming took off 1 base at V and 1 base at J, with 17 bases between the two ends. The CDR3 protein is CASSLSPPFKTSYEQYF. The DNA of the CDR3 is TGTGCCAGCAGTTTATCCCCCCCGTTCAAGACTTCCTACGAGCAGTACTTC.

J is TRBJ2-7 and V is TRBV5-4; TRBD1 matches 10 bases. CDR3 length: 14 residues. The junction had 2 bases not matched to a gene; V was cut back by 4 bases and J by 1 base. The germline CDR1 and CDR2 sequences are SGHNT and YYREEE (reference sequence). CDR3 residues: CASSRDRGSYEQYF. The CDR3, as DNA: TGTGCCAGCAGCCGGGACAGGGGATCCTACGAGCAGTACTTC.

J is TRBJ2-1 and V is TRBV6-4; 7 nucleotides agree with TRBD2. This CDR3 has 14 amino acids. V lost 4 bases, J lost 4 bases, and 4 bases stayed unmatched. Germline V gives CDR1 MRHNA, CDR2 SNTAGT. The CDR3 loop reads CASSAGGGYNEQFF. The CDR3 DNA reads as TGTGCCAGCAGTGCGGGAGGCGGTTACAATGAGCAGTTCTTC.